This T cell receptor (beta chain) was sequenced in a study of cytomegalovirus exposure and HLA in healthy donors. Findings and caveats of the study: TCR beta V- and J-gene trimming was later associated with a missense DCLRE1C variant. Among TCR beta chains of equal frequency, HLA-associated ones were more clonally expanded in a later analysis. CMV serostatus alone was available as immune exposure information.

Concerning this clone: Its antigen is not known.

V was clipped by 0 bases and J by 6 bases; unmatched bases: 8. The CDR3 contains 16 residues. The germline gives CDR1 SNHLY, CDR2 FYNNEI. The PCR was carried out with 60 Vbeta primers and 13 Jbeta primers. Assay: immunoSEQ multiplex PCR; the TCRdb copy retains only in-frame clones and omits some. The sample holds around 150,000 clones. This chain links TRBV2 with TRBJ2-7; 10 nucleotides match TRBD1. The sequenced sample was PBMCs. The sequence was collected from a man aged 25-45 years in good health and CMV-seronegative. This CDR3 reads CASSEAWGTGVVEQYF. CDR3 nucleotides: TGTGCCAGCAGTGAAGCGTGGGGGACAGGGGTGGTCGAGCAGTACTTC.